Reported below is one T cell receptor beta chain. As yet, its antigen is unknown. The data derive from a study of a mutant IDH1 vaccine in newly diagnosed glioma. The overall study: The therapy given earlier, which was standard therapy, consisted of radiotherapy, temozolomide, or both, and most of the patients received both.

Time point noted: week 47, end of study. Alongside topical imiquimod, each dose of vaccine comprised 300 ug of mutant IDH1 20-mer peptide. TCRdb's copy holds only in-frame clones and misses some; the assay was immunoSEQ multiplex PCR. The sample shows about 50,000 clones, 70% to 85% of them seen only once. The CDR3 length is 15 residues. Germline V gives CDR1 MNHEY, CDR2 SMNVEV (reference sequence). The V and J ends lost 5 bases and 1 base, in that order; junction bases with no gene match: 4. This sample comprised PBMCs, obtained from a glioma patient whose treatment included an IDH1 peptide vaccine. This TCR was recovered from a woman between 25 and 40 years old with glioma. Some clones in this sample may be carry-over from other donors' samples. This chain links TRBV27 with TRBJ2-7; 11 nucleotides line up with TRBD1. DNA of the CDR3: TGTGCCAGCAGTATCGGGACAGGGGGGTCCTACGAGCAGTACTTC. Protein: CASSIGTGGSYEQYF.